The present T cell receptor beta chain was sequenced within a study of T-cell reconstitution after alpha-beta-depleted transplantation in children. This clonotype was counted many times. Preparing the TCRbeta library involved the use of unique molecular identifiers. One entry per CDR3 protein results from TCRdb running MiXCR on the PCR reads. The sample contains some 590,000 distinct CDR3 sequences, more than 9% of which appear only once. In germline, CDR1 is WSHSY, CDR2 SAAADI. Trimming cost V 2 bases and J 0 bases, with 4 bases left between them. This CDR3 has 13 residues. The specimen was PBMCs from the stem cell graft donor, collected from the stem cell graft. The receptor was derived from a human donor who donated a stem cell graft to a child with acute myeloid leukemia. The chain combines TRBV10-2 with TRBJ1-2; D is uncertain. The CDR3 coding sequence is TGCGCCAGCAGTGAGGTCTCTAACTATGGCTACACCTTC. It is translated as CASSEVSNYGYTF.